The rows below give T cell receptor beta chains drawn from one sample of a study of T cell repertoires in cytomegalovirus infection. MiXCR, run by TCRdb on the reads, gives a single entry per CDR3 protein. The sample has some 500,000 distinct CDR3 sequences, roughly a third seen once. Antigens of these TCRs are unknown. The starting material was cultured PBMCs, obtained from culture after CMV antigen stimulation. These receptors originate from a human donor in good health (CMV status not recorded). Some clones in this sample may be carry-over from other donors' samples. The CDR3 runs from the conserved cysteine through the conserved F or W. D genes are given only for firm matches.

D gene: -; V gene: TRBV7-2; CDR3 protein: CASTLSIDEQYF
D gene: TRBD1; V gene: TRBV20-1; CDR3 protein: CSARGTGGLGQPQHF
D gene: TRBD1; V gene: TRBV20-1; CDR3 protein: CSASTGVWQPQHF
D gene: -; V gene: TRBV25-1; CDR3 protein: CASSNSAVSTDTQYF
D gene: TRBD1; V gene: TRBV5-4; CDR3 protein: CASSFLGQGTYEQYF
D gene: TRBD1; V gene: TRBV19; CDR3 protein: CASSIDGQGNQPQHF
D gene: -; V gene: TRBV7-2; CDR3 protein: CASSLVGPTDTQYF
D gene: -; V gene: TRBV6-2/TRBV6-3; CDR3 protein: CASSSPGAHADTQYF
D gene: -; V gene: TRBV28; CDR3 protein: CASSQPANTIYF
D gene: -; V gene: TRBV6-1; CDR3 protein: CASSRQPGGGYTF
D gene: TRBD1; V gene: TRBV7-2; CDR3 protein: CASSLTRDRGTQYF